The T cell receptor beta chain under discussion was sequenced for a study of blood T cell repertoires in COVID-19. The overall study: Acute and convalescent COVID-19 specimens originated in the United States, Italy and Spain. Sample material is recorded as cDNA or gDNA derived from T cells, B-cell-depleted T cells, or PBMCs.

Authors' methods: Counts of nucleated cells, estimated from reference gene primer amplification, were obtained. The assay was immunoSEQ multiplex PCR, and TCRdb's table has in-frame clones only and misses some. V, J and clone size are those of that table, while D and trimming were read from the DNA. The sample carries some 100,000 clones, about 85% recorded once. The V and J ends lost 2 bases and 5 bases, in that order; junction bases with no gene match: 9. The V gene's germline CDR1 is SGHDT and CDR2 YYEEEE. The CDR3 consists of 15 residues. The source is a woman in her seventies with active or convalescent COVID-19. The genes are TRBV5-6 and TRBJ2-5, with 7 bases that match TRBD2. Sequences were obtained from peripheral blood. For the CDR3, the DNA is TGTGCCAGCAGCTTCATGAGGACGGGGGGTGAGACCCAGTACTTC. Amino acid sequence: CASSFMRTGGETQYF.